Following are 18 T cell receptor beta chains from one sample sequenced in a study of T cell repertoires in cytomegalovirus infection. Their target antigens are unknown. One entry per CDR3 protein, called by TCRdb with MiXCR from the reads. Of about 71,000 distinct CDR3 sequences listed, more than 20% were seen once; the top ten hold about 72%. Sequences were derived from CD8+ T cells from cultured PBMCs, sampled from culture after CMV antigen stimulation. The source is a human donor in good health (CMV status not recorded). Some clones in this sample may be carry-over from other donors' samples.

This chain joins TRBV7-6 and TRBJ2-1; 11 bases agree with TRBD2. The CDR3 runs 17 residues. J lost 8 bases, V lost 5 bases, and 14 bases had no gene match. In germline, CDR1 is SGHVS, CDR2 FNYEAQ. CDR3 bases: TGTGCCAGCAGCGCCCGGGGTAGCGGGGGGGCCTTGGATGAGCAGTTCTTC. It yields the protein CASSARGSGGALDEQFF.

This sequence joins TRBV6-2 or TRBV6-3 and TRBJ1-1; 12 nucleotides align to TRBD1. The CDR3 spans 16 residues. V was pared by 0 bases and J by 7 bases, with 6 bases of the junction left unmatched. CDR1 and CDR2 (germline): MNHEY, SVGEGT. This CDR3 reads CASSYSRGTGGIEAFF. The CDR3 DNA reads as TGTGCCAGCAGTTACTCGAGAGGGACAGGGGGCATTGAAGCTTTCTTT.

The V gene is TRBV7-4, the J gene TRBJ1-5; D is ambiguous. Germline CDR1 and CDR2: SGHVT and SQSDAQ. CDR3 size: 14 residues. Trimming stripped 5 bases from V and 7 bases from J, with 15 bases between. As DNA, the CDR3 is TGTGCCAGCAGCCTAGAGGAGGAGGGCCAGCCCCAGCATTTT. As protein: CASSLEEEGQPQHF.

This rearrangement joins TRBV7-8 to TRBJ2-1, with 12 bases that match TRBD2. CDR3 size: 19 residues. With 4 bases clipped from V and 1 base from J, the junction kept 11 bases outside the gene matches. Germline CDR1 SGHVS, CDR2 FQNEAQ. DNA of the CDR3: TGTGCCAGCAGCTCCGGCCTAGCGGGGGGGCGGGGGTCCTACAATGAGCAGTTCTTC. It specifies CASSSGLAGGRGSYNEQFF.

This clonotype was counted at least ten times. The chain's CDR3 is CASSDRDPGELFF. CDR3 coding DNA: TGTGCCAGCAGTGACAGGGATCCCGGGGAGCTGTTTTTT. The V gene is TRBV6-4, the J gene TRBJ2-2; D unclear. The CDR3 length is 13 residues. Germline lookup yields CDR1 MRHNA and CDR2 SNTAGT. V lost 2 bases and J 6 bases, leaving 7 bases between the germline ends.

The rearrangement uses TRBV6-5 and TRBJ1-1; D is possibly TRBD1 (6 bases). Germline CDR1 reads MNHEY; CDR2 reads SVGAGI. With 11 bases removed from V and 0 bases from J, the gap between germline ends came to 16 bases. This CDR3 has 14 amino acids. CDR3 bases: TGTGCCTCCAGTTCAGGGGTCCTGAACACTGAAGCTTTCTTT. Protein sequence: CASSSGVLNTEAFF.

This clonotype was seen more than once but under ten times. The DNA of the CDR3 is TGTGCCAGCAGTTACTCTGGAGCGGGTCAGCCCCAGCATTTT. It specifies CASSYSGAGQPQHF. The chain has TRBV6-2 or TRBV6-3 and TRBJ1-5; unclear D gene. The germline V gene encodes CDR1 MNHEY and CDR2 SVGEGT. V lost 0 bases and J 6 bases, leaving 9 bases between the germline ends. The CDR3 covers 14 residues.

This sequence joins TRBV6-6 and TRBJ1-4; 7 bases match TRBD1. The CDR3 loop spans 13 amino acids. Germline V CDR1 and CDR2: MNHNY, SVGAGI (reference sequence). Trimming cost V 7 bases and J 8 bases; bases outside gene matches: 7. CDR3 sequence: CASIYQQGEKLFF. CDR3 bases: TGTGCCAGCATCTACCAACAGGGGGAAAAACTGTTTTTT.

This chain connects TRBV4-3 to TRBJ2-1; the D gene could be TRBD1 or TRBD2 (5 bases each). CDR1 and CDR2 (germline): LGHNA, YSLEER. This CDR3 has 15 residues. With 2 bases removed from V and 4 bases from J, the gap between germline ends came to 12 bases. In DNA form, the CDR3 reads TGCGCCAGCAGCCAAAACGAAGGGGAGTACAATGAGCAGTTCTTC. Protein product: CASSQNEGEYNEQFF.

This clonotype occurred a few times. The gene calls are TRBV28 and TRBJ1-5; 7 bases line up with TRBD1. Trimming removed 5 bases from V and 4 bases from J; junction bases left unmatched: 20. The CDR3 sequence is 19 residues long. Germline CDR1 reads MDHEN; CDR2 reads SYDVKM. Here the CDR3 reads CASSTPSGTVYSGNQPQHF. The CDR3 region has the DNA TGTGCCAGCAGTACGCCGTCCGGGACAGTCTACAGTGGGAATCAGCCCCAGCATTTT.

This rearrangement joins TRBV12-3 or TRBV12-4 to TRBJ2-1; D gene ambiguous. The CDR3 is made up of 11 amino acids. V dropped 6 bases and J dropped 5 bases, with 5 bases sitting between them. This CDR3 is CASRIHNEQFF. DNA of the CDR3: TGTGCCAGCAGAATCCACAATGAGCAGTTCTTC.

This clonotype has just a few counts. V usage is TRBV4-2 and J usage is TRBJ2-7, with 7 positions matching TRBD1. CDR1 LGHNA and CDR2 YNFKEQ come from the germline V gene. The ends lost 3 bases at V and 2 bases at J; junction bases unmatched: 10. The CDR3 spans 16 residues. In nucleotides, the CDR3 is TGTGCCAGCAGCCACTACCCCAGGGGGTGGGCCTACGAGCAGTACTTC. Its protein product is CASSHYPRGWAYEQYF.

This clonotype was seen a handful of times. The chain couples TRBV6-4 to TRBJ2-2; D gene uncertain. The CDR3 spans 13 residues. The V gene's germline CDR1 is MRHNA and CDR2 SNTAGT. V was cut by 0 bases and J by 6 bases, with 5 bases left in between. CDR3 in amino acids: CASSDSPSGELFF. CDR3 DNA: TGTGCCAGCAGTGACTCACCCTCCGGGGAGCTGTTTTTT.

This clonotype was detected a few times. This rearrangement joins TRBV14 to TRBJ2-3; 7 bases map to TRBD1. Germline V lookup: CDR1 SGHDN, CDR2 FVKESK. This CDR3 comprises 19 residues. J lost 0 bases, V lost 6 bases, and 18 bases had no gene match. The DNA of the CDR3 is TGTGCCAGCAGTCGGCCCATTTACGAGGGGGCCCCCAGCACAGATACGCAGTATTTT. It is translated as CASSRPIYEGAPSTDTQYF.

The rearrangement links TRBV7-8 to TRBJ2-1; the match to TRBD1 covers 10 bases. This CDR3 has 16 residues. The J segment lost 5 bases and the V segment lost 3 bases, leaving 7 bases of the junction unmatched. Germline loops: CDR1 SGHVS, CDR2 FQNEAQ. The CDR3 DNA is TGTGCCAGCAGCTTGCGGGGACAGGGGAATAACAATGAGCAGTTCTTC. Translating gives CASSLRGQGNNNEQFF.

V usage is TRBV7-2 and J usage is TRBJ2-7, with 7 nucleotides matching TRBD1. V trimming: 5 bases; J trimming: 3 bases; junction bases outside the gene matches: 7. Germline V gene data show CDR1 as SGHTA and CDR2 as FQGNSA. The CDR3 is 14 amino acids. The CDR3 DNA reads TGTGCCAGCAGCCCGAGGGACAGCCACTACGAGCAGTACTTC. This encodes CASSPRDSHYEQYF.

This clonotype was seen more than once but under ten times. The chain joins TRBV7-2 to TRBJ2-3; D perhaps matches TRBD2 (5 bases). This CDR3 spans 14 amino acids. Trimming pared 5 bases from V and 2 bases from J, leaving 11 bases between. Looked up from germline, CDR1 is SGHTA and CDR2 is FQGNSA. The CDR3 here is CASSPEAATDTQYF. DNA of the CDR3: TGTGCCAGCAGCCCAGAAGCGGCCACAGATACGCAGTATTTT. Full variable domain (missing parts from reference TRBV7-2 and TRBJ2-3): GAGVSQSPSNKVTEKGKDVELRCDPISGHTALYWYRQSLGQGLEFLIYFQGNSAPDKSGLPSDRFSAERTGGSVSTLTIQRTQQEDSAVYLCASSPEAATDTQYFGPGTRLTVL.

V and J are TRBV23-1 and TRBJ2-3; D tentatively reads TRBD1 or TRBD2 (5 bases each). TRBV23-1 is annotated as an ORF whose role is uncertain. Trimming took 2 bases from V and 0 from J, leaving 9 bases between them. The CDR3 has 15 amino acids. This chain's CDR3 is CASSQGGYSTDTQYF. In DNA, the CDR3 is TGCGCCAGCAGTCAAGGGGGTTATAGCACAGATACGCAGTATTTT.